This T cell receptor (beta chain) was found in a study of cytomegalovirus exposure and HLA in healthy donors. General study findings and limits: Confirmation in vitro established that a few CMV-associated chains were specific for CMV antigens. In a later analysis, a genetic analysis reported fewer productive-TCR N-insertions in an Asian-associated ancestry cluster than the cohort average.

Primers for the PCR totalled 60 Vbeta and 13 Jbeta. Clones were sequenced by immunoSEQ multiplex PCR, and TCRdb holds only the in-frame ones, with some missing. The repertoire holds about 170,000 clones, with roughly 79% as singletons. This clone was counted only a few times. Its antigen remains unidentified. Donors likely had unrecorded immune exposures despite being nominally healthy when sampled. The germline V gene encodes CDR1 SGHTA and CDR2 FQGNSA. CDR3 length: 14 residues. Trimming took 2 bases from V and 1 from J, leaving 7 bases between them. The source material was PBMCs. The receptor was derived from a woman aged 25 to 45 in good health and CMV-seropositive. V and J are TRBV7-2 and TRBJ2-3, with D hard to call. In nucleotides, the CDR3 is TGTGCCAGCAGCTTATCAGGCGGCACAGATACGCAGTATTTT. This codes for CASSLSGGTDTQYF.